A selection of T cell receptor beta chains follows, all from one sample in a study of cytomegalovirus exposure and HLA in healthy donors. Some clones are missing from TCRdb's copy, which holds only in-frame ones; the method was immunoSEQ multiplex PCR. The table records approximately 100,000 clones, 60% to 80% of them present only once. Input material: PBMCs. The receptors originated from a man between 35 and 55 years old in good health and CMV-seronegative. CDR3s include the opening cysteine and the closing phenylalanine or tryptophan. A D gene is named only where the DNA matches it firmly. Rows may omit the clone size; those that give it use once, few, many or a size class.

cdr3_aa: CASSYNRTDRNYGYTF; cdr3_nt: TGTGCCAGCAGTTACAACAGGACAGACCGAAACTATGGCTACACCTTC; d_call: -; clone_size: -; j_call: TRBJ1-2; v_call: TRBV6-5
cdr3_aa: CASSPGAGAGYEQYF; cdr3_nt: TGTGCCAGCAGCCCAGGCGCTGGGGCAGGCTACGAGCAGTACTTC; d_call: -; clone_size: -; j_call: TRBJ2-7; v_call: TRBV7-8
cdr3_aa: CSASGQGAGYTF; cdr3_nt: TGCAGCGCCTCGGGACAGGGGGCTGGCTACACCTTC; d_call: TRBD1; clone_size: -; j_call: TRBJ1-2; v_call: TRBV29-1
cdr3_aa: CASSEAGSTFYGYTF; cdr3_nt: TGTGCCAGCAGTGAAGCGGGGAGCACCTTCTATGGCTACACCTTC; d_call: -; clone_size: -; j_call: TRBJ1-2; v_call: TRBV2
cdr3_aa: CASSMSPGGQPQHF; cdr3_nt: TGTGCCAGTAGTATGTCCCCGGGGGGTCAGCCCCAGCATTTT; d_call: -; clone_size: -; j_call: TRBJ1-5; v_call: TRBV19
cdr3_aa: CASSLGGRGGARDEQFF; cdr3_nt: TGTGCCAGCAGCTTAGGGGGACGCGGGGGGGCCCGGGATGAGCAGTTCTTC; d_call: TRBD2; clone_size: few; j_call: TRBJ2-1; v_call: TRBV7-3
cdr3_aa: CASSVTAGGTTEAFF; cdr3_nt: TGTGCCAGCAGCGTTACGGCAGGGGGCACGACTGAAGCTTTCTTT; d_call: TRBD1; clone_size: -; j_call: TRBJ1-1; v_call: TRBV9
cdr3_aa: CASSETQENTEAFF; cdr3_nt: TGTGCCAGCAGTGAAACCCAGGAGAACACTGAAGCTTTCTTT; d_call: -; clone_size: -; j_call: TRBJ1-1; v_call: TRBV6-1
cdr3_aa: CASSPRGEGTEAFF; cdr3_nt: TGTGCCAGCAGTCCCCGAGGGGAGGGCACTGAAGCTTTCTTT; d_call: -; clone_size: -; j_call: TRBJ1-1; v_call: TRBV27
cdr3_aa: CSVGKRGGYTF; cdr3_nt: TGCAGCGTTGGTAAGCGAGGTGGCTACACCTTC; d_call: -; clone_size: -; j_call: TRBJ1-2; v_call: TRBV29-1
cdr3_aa: CASKKRTGSPAEGYTF; cdr3_nt: TGTGCCAGCAAGAAAAGGACAGGGTCACCGGCGGAGGGCTACACCTTC; d_call: TRBD1; clone_size: -; j_call: TRBJ1-2; v_call: TRBV2
cdr3_aa: CAISQNTEAFF; cdr3_nt: TGTGCCATCAGTCAGAACACTGAAGCTTTCTTT; d_call: -; clone_size: few; j_call: TRBJ1-1; v_call: TRBV10-3
cdr3_aa: CASSTVSGGASEQFF; cdr3_nt: TGTGCCAGTAGTACCGTTAGCGGGGGGGCGAGTGAGCAGTTCTTC; d_call: TRBD2; clone_size: -; j_call: TRBJ2-1; v_call: TRBV19
cdr3_aa: CASSPRGYTQYF; cdr3_nt: TGCGCCAGCAGCCCCAGGGGGTATACGCAGTATTTT; d_call: TRBD1; clone_size: few; j_call: TRBJ2-3; v_call: TRBV5-1
cdr3_aa: CASSLGGDTGELFF; cdr3_nt: TGTGCCAGCAGCTTAGGGGGGGACACCGGGGAGCTGTTTTTT; d_call: -; clone_size: -; j_call: TRBJ2-2; v_call: TRBV5-6
cdr3_aa: CASSLTRDRDF; cdr3_nt: TGTGCCAGCAGCCTTACCCGGGACAGGGACTTC; d_call: TRBD1; clone_size: few; j_call: TRBJ2-7; v_call: TRBV7-2
cdr3_aa: CASSAGQGSGNTIYF; cdr3_nt: TGTGCCAGCAGCGCGGGACAGGGGTCTGGAAACACCATATATTTT; d_call: TRBD1; clone_size: -; j_call: TRBJ1-3; v_call: TRBV9
cdr3_aa: CASSLGLGTGGQETQYF; cdr3_nt: TGTGCCAGCAGCTTAGGTCTCGGGACAGGGGGTCAAGAGACCCAGTACTTC; d_call: TRBD1; clone_size: once; j_call: TRBJ2-5; v_call: TRBV11-3
cdr3_aa: CASSTVVGLAGPSYNEQFF; cdr3_nt: TGTGCCAGCAGCACAGTAGTGGGACTAGCGGGTCCTTCCTACAATGAGCAGTTCTTC; d_call: TRBD2; clone_size: -; j_call: TRBJ2-1; v_call: TRBV13
cdr3_aa: CAISAELADNEQFF; cdr3_nt: TGTGCCATCAGTGCTGAACTAGCTGACAATGAGCAGTTCTTC; d_call: -; clone_size: -; j_call: TRBJ2-1; v_call: TRBV10-3
cdr3_aa: CASSLSGGTYNEQFF; cdr3_nt: TGTGCCAGCAGCTTATCAGGGGGGACCTACAATGAGCAGTTCTTC; d_call: -; clone_size: -; j_call: TRBJ2-1; v_call: TRBV7-3
cdr3_aa: CATARGGYGYTF; cdr3_nt: TGTGCCACCGCCAGGGGCGGCTATGGCTACACCTTC; d_call: -; clone_size: -; j_call: TRBJ1-2; v_call: TRBV11-2
cdr3_aa: CASSVEREGELFF; cdr3_nt: TGTGCCAGCAGTGTAGAACGGGAGGGGGAGCTGTTTTTT; d_call: -; clone_size: few; j_call: TRBJ2-2; v_call: TRBV2
cdr3_aa: CASSYDRPRESYEQYF; cdr3_nt: TGTGCCAGCAGTTATGACAGGCCAAGGGAGTCCTACGAGCAGTACTTC; d_call: -; clone_size: -; j_call: TRBJ2-7; v_call: TRBV6-5
cdr3_aa: CASSQSVGGYEQYF; cdr3_nt: TGTGCCAGCAGCCAGAGCGTTGGGGGGTACGAGCAGTACTTC; d_call: -; clone_size: -; j_call: TRBJ2-7; v_call: TRBV7-2
cdr3_aa: CASSSQAGGPYEQYF; cdr3_nt: TGTGCCAGCAGCTCTCAGGCGGGGGGGCCTTACGAGCAGTACTTC; d_call: TRBD2; clone_size: few; j_call: TRBJ2-7; v_call: TRBV7-8
cdr3_aa: CAIMSSDTDTQYF; cdr3_nt: TGTGCCATCATGTCCAGCGACACAGATACGCAGTATTTT; d_call: -; clone_size: -; j_call: TRBJ2-3; v_call: TRBV10-3
cdr3_aa: CASSHATTGGGDEQYF; cdr3_nt: TGCGCCAGCAGCCATGCTACAACAGGGGGCGGGGACGAGCAGTACTTC; d_call: TRBD1; clone_size: -; j_call: TRBJ2-7; v_call: TRBV4-1
cdr3_aa: CASSPAGSGNTIYF; cdr3_nt: TGTGCCAGCTCACCAGCCGGCTCTGGAAACACCATATATTTT; d_call: -; clone_size: once; j_call: TRBJ1-3; v_call: TRBV18
cdr3_aa: CASSSRQGAQTEAFF; cdr3_nt: TGCGCCAGCAGCAGCAGACAGGGGGCGCAAACTGAAGCTTTCTTT; d_call: TRBD1; clone_size: few; j_call: TRBJ1-1; v_call: TRBV5-1
cdr3_aa: CASSQRGLAGGGETQYF; cdr3_nt: TGCGCCAGCAGCCAGCGAGGACTAGCGGGGGGGGGAGAGACCCAGTACTTC; d_call: TRBD2; clone_size: -; j_call: TRBJ2-5; v_call: TRBV4-1
cdr3_aa: CASSQGQGVREAFF; cdr3_nt: TGCGCCAGCAGCCAGGGACAGGGGGTTAGGGAAGCTTTCTTT; d_call: TRBD1; clone_size: -; j_call: TRBJ1-1; v_call: TRBV4-1